This is a list of T cell receptor beta chains from one sample in a study of cytomegalovirus exposure and HLA in healthy donors. Measured with immunoSEQ multiplex PCR; TCRdb has only the in-frame clones, and not every one. Among around 70,000 clones listed, over 70% were seen once. The sequenced material came from PBMCs. The source is a human donor in good health. Both conserved end residues are part of each CDR3. Fields, in order: J gene, V gene, CDR3 protein.

TRBJ1-4,TRBV10-3,CAIGKGTGNEKLFF
TRBJ2-1,TRBV30,CAWSGTSGMYNEQFF
TRBJ1-5,TRBV9,CASSVGGQGGQPQHF
TRBJ1-5,TRBV10-2,CASSESLTGSWPQHF
TRBJ2-2,TRBV10-2,CASSGGTGSRELFF
TRBJ1-2,TRBV5-1,CASSFSRRDYGYTF
TRBJ2-1,TRBV30,CAWSVKGGSAYEQFF
TRBJ2-3,TRBV19,CASTASGASTDTQYF
TRBJ1-1,TRBV29-1,CSVEARGRGSNTEAFF
TRBJ2-7,TRBV30,CAWSRDSYEQYF
TRBJ2-1,TRBV7-9,CASSPRTSASYNEQFF
TRBJ2-3,TRBV7-9,CASTLLAGYSSTDTQYF
TRBJ2-5,TRBV5-4,CASSAAGGETQYF
TRBJ2-7,TRBV5-3,CARTLGRQSHYEQYF
TRBJ1-6,TRBV25-1,CASSETQGRDSPLHF
TRBJ1-2,TRBV4-1,CASSQVIGEDYGYTF
TRBJ2-1,TRBV10-1,CASSEASASSYNEQFF
TRBJ2-3,TRBV5-1,CASSFRGFGGGDTQYF
TRBJ1-2,TRBV27,CASSSGTGPNYGYTF
TRBJ2-7,TRBV4-2,CASSQVTGGYYEQYF
TRBJ2-1,TRBV5-4,CASSQGSPSYNEQFF
TRBJ2-7,TRBV25-1,CASNPDRGYEQYF
TRBJ2-6,TRBV7-8,CASSLWASGRGGANVLTF
TRBJ1-3,TRBV9,CASSVWGDSGNTIYF
TRBJ1-2,TRBV7-2,CASSPSLSGYTF
TRBJ2-7,TRBV15,CATSRALGNEQYF
TRBJ1-6,TRBV30,CAWSPRTGSPLHF
TRBJ1-1,TRBV6-6,CASWSQYENTEAFF
TRBJ2-7,TRBV18,CASSPSVAGEQYF
TRBJ2-3,TRBV4-1,CASSQVLSRVDTQYF
TRBJ2-1,TRBV4-1,CASSQRQAERHYNEQFF
TRBJ2-1,TRBV30,CAWSGRTSGRGYNEQFF
TRBJ2-2,TRBV7-3,CASRKGQGGTGELFF
-,TRBV27,CASSLGTGRYEQYF
TRBJ2-7,TRBV19,CASSIGQNYEQYF
TRBJ1-1,TRBV11-2,CASSVVPGQGRNTEAFF